The next 14 T cell receptor beta chains were all read from a single sample in a study of cytomegalovirus exposure and HLA in healthy donors. The PCR contained 60 Vbeta and 13 Jbeta primers. Method: immunoSEQ multiplex PCR; TCRdb's copy keeps in-frame clones and lacks some. The profile shows 150,000 to 200,000 clones, roughly 80% of them singletons. Sequencing was done on a sample of PBMCs. These receptors were taken from a male donor in good health and CMV-seronegative.

This clone turned up a few times. CDR3 sequence reads: CASSPSRRGTEAFF. The DNA for the CDR3 is TGTGCCAGCAGCCCCTCCCGCCGGGGAACTGAAGCTTTCTTT. The chain couples TRBV13 to TRBJ1-1; D is ambiguous. The CDR3 contains 14 residues. The ends were cut back, 5 bases at V and 5 bases at J, with 15 bases in the middle. Per germline, CDR1 PRHDT and CDR2 FYEKMQ (reference sequence). Drawing the rest from reference TRBV13 and TRBJ1-1, the complete variable domain is AAGVIQSPRHLIKEKRETATLKCYPIPRHDTVYWYQQGPGQDPQFLISFYEKMQSDKGSIPDRFSAQQFSDYHSELNMSSLELGDSALYFCASSPSRRGTEAFFGQGTRLTVV.

CDR3 residues: CASRTGDSGEQYF. The CDR3 nucleotides are TGTGCCAGCAGGACAGGGGACTCGGGTGAGCAGTACTTC. The chain employs TRBV7-9 and TRBJ2-7, with 8 bases lining up with TRBD1. The CDR3 consists of 13 residues. V was pared by 6 bases and J by 7 bases, with 8 bases of the junction left unmatched. Germline V CDR1 and CDR2: SEHNR, FQNEAQ (reference sequence). The full variable domain, its missing parts supplied by reference TRBV7-9 and TRBJ2-7, is DTGVSQNPRHKITKRGQNVTFRCDPISEHNRLYWYRQTLGQGPEFLTYFQNEAQLEKSRLLSDRFSAERPKGSFSTLEIQRTEQGDSAMYLCASRTGDSGEQYFGPGTRLTVT.

The chain uses TRBV7-9 and TRBJ2-2, with D unclear. CDR1 and CDR2 (germline): SEHNR, FQNEAQ (reference sequence). Trimming took 6 bases from V and 5 from J, leaving 7 bases between them. The CDR3 is made up of 12 amino acids. The CDR3 protein is CASRPTTGELFF. The CDR3 DNA reads TGTGCCAGCAGACCAACTACCGGGGAGCTGTTTTTT.

This sequence joins TRBV4-2 and TRBJ2-5; 7 positions agree with TRBD1. CDR1 LGHNA and CDR2 YNFKEQ come from the germline V gene. V was clipped by 3 bases and J by 5 bases; unmatched bases: 9. This CDR3 comprises 15 residues. CDR3 DNA sequence: TGTGCCAGCAGCCATTACAGGGGCCCACGGGAGACCCAGTACTTC. Translated, it gives CASSHYRGPRETQYF.

The V call is TRBV6-1, the J call TRBJ2-7; TRBD1 matches at 11 bases. V dropped 6 bases and J dropped 5; count of bases not matched to a gene: 9. This CDR3 has 15 amino acids. Germline loops: CDR1 MNHNS, CDR2 SASEGT. The CDR3 sequence: CASRAGTGGRDEQYF. The CDR3 nucleotides read TGTGCCAGCAGAGCGGGGACAGGGGGGAGAGACGAGCAGTACTTC.

On this clone: Other nucleotide sequences in the sample specify the same CDR3. The chain joins TRBV10-3 to TRBJ2-1, with D possibly TRBD2 on 7 matching bases. The CDR3 runs to 17 residues. Germline CDR1 is ENHRY and CDR2 is SYGVKD. Trimming shortened V by 0 bases and J by 1 base, and 13 bases separated the two germline ends. Here the CDR3 DNA reads TGTGCCATCAGTGAGTCGAGTGGGAGGGGGTCCTACAATGAGCAGTTCTTC. Its translation is CAISESSGRGSYNEQFF.

This sequence joins TRBV7-2 and TRBJ2-2; 8 bases fit TRBD1. CDR1 SGHTA and CDR2 FQGNSA come from the germline V gene. V lost 3 bases, J lost 4 bases, and 1 base stayed unmatched. This CDR3 has 14 amino acids. The DNA for the CDR3 is TGTGCCAGCAGCTTCGACAGGGGCACCGGGGAGCTGTTTTTT. Translating it yields CASSFDRGTGELFF. Based on the CDR3 plus reference TRBV7-2 and TRBJ2-2, the full variable domain is GAGVSQSPSNKVTEKGKDVELRCDPISGHTALYWYRQSLGQGLEFLIYFQGNSAPDKSGLPSDRFSAERTGGSVSTLTIQRTQQEDSAVYLCASSFDRGTGELFFGEGSRLTVL.

CDR3 in DNA: TGCGCCAGCAGCTTTACAGGGGAGGAAGGCTACACCTTC. It yields the protein CASSFTGEEGYTF. This chain joins TRBV5-1 and TRBJ1-2; TRBD1 matches 7 bases. The CDR3 spans 13 residues. CDR1 and CDR2 (germline): SGHRS, YFSETQ. V lost 2 bases, J lost 8 bases, and 6 bases stayed unmatched.

The chain recombines TRBV27 with TRBJ2-7; 8 bases align to TRBD1. Germline CDR1 is MNHEY and CDR2 is SMNVEV (reference sequence). With 2 bases clipped from V and 5 bases from J, the junction kept 11 bases outside the gene matches. The CDR3 consists of 16 residues. CDR3 sequence: CASSLRPDRGTHEQYF. The CDR3 DNA is TGTGCCAGCAGTTTAAGACCCGACAGGGGTACCCACGAGCAGTACTTC.

The CDR3 spells CASSVGRAVSNEQFF. Written as DNA, the CDR3 is TGTGCCAGCAGCGTAGGGAGGGCCGTTAGCAATGAGCAGTTCTTC. The chain links TRBV9 to TRBJ2-1, with D perhaps matching TRBD2 (6 bases). Germline CDR1 reads SGDLS; CDR2 reads YYNGEE. V lost 0 bases and J lost 6, with 13 bases in between. This CDR3 region has 15 residues.

J is TRBJ2-1 and V is TRBV10-3; TRBD2 aligns across 7 bases. Germline trimming cut 5 bases from V and 8 bases from J; bases unmatched to any gene: 6. The germline gives CDR1 ENHRY, CDR2 SYGVKD. CDR3 length: 13 amino acids. The CDR3 loop reads CAISSGSGDEQFF. Here the CDR3 DNA reads TGTGCCATCAGTTCCGGGAGCGGGGATGAGCAGTTCTTC.

V usage is TRBV15 and J usage is TRBJ2-5, with D uncertain. The CDR3 has 13 amino acids. Germline lookup yields CDR1 LNHNV and CDR2 YYDKDF (reference sequence). Deletions cut 4 bases from V and 5 bases from J, with 11 bases between. CDR3 bases: TGTGCCACCAGCATGGTTACCGCGGAGACCCAGTACTTC. Its protein product is CATSMVTAETQYF. The variable domain in full, with the rest retrieved from reference TRBV15 and TRBJ2-5, is DAMVIQNPRYQVTQFGKPVTLSCSQTLNHNVMYWYQQKSSQAPKLLFHYYDKDFNNEADTPDNFQSRRPNTSFCFLDIRSPGLGDTAMYLCATSMVTAETQYFGPGTRLLVL.

The chain uses TRBV28 and TRBJ1-5; D remains ambiguous. Germline CDR1 and CDR2: MDHEN and SYDVKM. The V gene lost 8 bases and the J gene lost 4 bases, with 15 bases spanning the gap. The CDR3 is 14 residues long. CDR3 protein: CASRRGWANQPQHF. As DNA, the CDR3 is TGTGCCAGCCGCCGGGGATGGGCAAATCAGCCCCAGCATTTT.

This clone was observed once. The chain joins TRBV5-4 to TRBJ2-1; the match to TRBD1 covers 7 bases. The CDR3 sequence is 16 residues long. V trimming: 3 bases; J trimming: 10 bases; junction bases outside the gene matches: 16. Germline V gene sequence: CDR1 SGHNT, CDR2 YYREEE (reference sequence). CDR3 nucleotides: TGTGCCAGCAGCTCGTCCGGGACAGCAAGTGCCAGGGAGCAGTTCTTC. It translates to CASSSSGTASAREQFF.